A single T cell receptor beta chain is shown here with its context. Transcripts of RNA were the source for amplifying TCR beta CDR3 regions. First-round RT-PCR employed HTBI primers, with a second-round multiplex PCR after it. TCRdb reprocessed the multiplex PCR reads via MiXCR and lists one record per CDR3 protein. The top ten clones hold 9.1% of a sample with some 200,000 distinct CDR3 sequences, approximately 29% of them seen once. These data originate in a study of Graves' ophthalmopathy and Graves' hyperthyroidism. V was shortened by 3 bases and J by 3 bases, with 11 bases between the two germline ends. CDR1 is LNHDA, CDR2 SQIVND, per germline (reference sequence). The CDR3 totals 14 residues.

J is TRBJ1-1 and V is TRBV19; weak D call: TRBD1 (6 bases). This receptor was obtained from a man in his fifties or sixties with Graves' ophthalmopathy. Sequenced input: peripheral blood. This CDR3 is CASSIDRWDTEAFF. The CDR3 region has the DNA TGTGCCAGTAGTATCGACAGGTGGGACACTGAAGCTTTCTTT. The full variable domain, in which reference TRBV19 and TRBJ1-1 provide the parts outside the CDR3, is DGGITQSPKYLFRKEGQNVTLSCEQNLNHDAMYWYRQDPGQGLRLIYYSQIVNDFQKGDIAEGYSVSREKKESFPLTVTSAQKNPTAFYLCASSIDRWDTEAFFGQGTRLTVV.